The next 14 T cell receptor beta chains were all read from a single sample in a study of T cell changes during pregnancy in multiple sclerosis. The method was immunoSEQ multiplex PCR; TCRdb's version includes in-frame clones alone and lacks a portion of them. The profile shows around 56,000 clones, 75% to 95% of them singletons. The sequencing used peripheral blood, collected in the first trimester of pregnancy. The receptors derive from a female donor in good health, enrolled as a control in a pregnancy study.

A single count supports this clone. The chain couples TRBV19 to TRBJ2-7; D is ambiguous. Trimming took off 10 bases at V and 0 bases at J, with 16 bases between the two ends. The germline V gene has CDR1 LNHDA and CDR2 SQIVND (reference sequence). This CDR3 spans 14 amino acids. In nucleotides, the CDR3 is TGTGCCATCCCCCACGGGTATTTCTCCTACGAGCAGTACTTC. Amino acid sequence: CAIPHGYFSYEQYF. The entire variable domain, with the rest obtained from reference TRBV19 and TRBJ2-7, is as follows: DGGITQSPKYLFRKEGQNVTLSCEQNLNHDAMYWYRQDPGQGLRLIYYSQIVNDFQKGDIAEGYSVSREKKESFPLTVTSAQKNPTAFYLCAIPHGYFSYEQYFGPGTRLTVT.

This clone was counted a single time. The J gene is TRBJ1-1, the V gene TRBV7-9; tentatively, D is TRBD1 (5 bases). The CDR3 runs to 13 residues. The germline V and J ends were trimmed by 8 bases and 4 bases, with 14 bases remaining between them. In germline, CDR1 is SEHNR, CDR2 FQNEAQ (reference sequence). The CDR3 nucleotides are TGTGCCAGCGGAGGTGACGGGGGCACTGAAGCTTTCTTT. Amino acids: CASGGDGGTEAFF.

The CDR3 DNA sequence: TGTGCCAGCAGCCAAGATAGGGGGACAGGGGGCTACGAGCAGTACTTC. Amino acid sequence: CASSQDRGTGGYEQYF. The V call is TRBV4-2, the J call TRBJ2-7; 11 bases line up with TRBD1. V trimming: 0 bases; J trimming: 3 bases; junction bases outside the gene matches: 4. Germline-derived CDR1 and CDR2 are LGHNA and YNFKEQ. The CDR3 has 16 amino acids.

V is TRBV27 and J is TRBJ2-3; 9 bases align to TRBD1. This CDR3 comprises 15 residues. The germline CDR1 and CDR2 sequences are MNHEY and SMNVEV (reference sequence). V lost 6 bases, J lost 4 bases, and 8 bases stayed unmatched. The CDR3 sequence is CASSKGQGSADTQYF. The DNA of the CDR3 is TGTGCCAGCAGCAAGGGACAGGGTAGCGCAGATACGCAGTATTTT.

In nucleotides, the CDR3 is TGTGCCAGCAGCTTAGGGCACAGTTCTACTGGCGAGCAGTACTTC. Protein: CASSLGHSSTGEQYF. The chain joins TRBV11-2 to TRBJ2-7, with no clear D. Trimming removed 1 base from V and 6 bases from J, with 16 bases in between. Looked up from germline, CDR1 is SGHAT and CDR2 is FQNNGV. This CDR3 contains 15 residues. The full variable domain, in which reference TRBV11-2 and TRBJ2-7 provide the parts outside the CDR3, is EAGVAQSPRYKIIEKRQSVAFWCNPISGHATLYWYQQILGQGPKLLIQFQNNGVVDDSQLPKDRFSAERLKGVDSTLKIQPAKLEDSAVYLCASSLGHSSTGEQYFGPGTRLTVT.

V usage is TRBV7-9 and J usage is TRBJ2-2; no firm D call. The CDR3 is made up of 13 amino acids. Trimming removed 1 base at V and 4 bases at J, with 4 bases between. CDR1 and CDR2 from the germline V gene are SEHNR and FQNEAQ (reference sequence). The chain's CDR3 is CASSLGGTGELFF. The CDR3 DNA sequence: TGTGCCAGCAGCTTAGGAGGCACCGGGGAGCTGTTTTTT.

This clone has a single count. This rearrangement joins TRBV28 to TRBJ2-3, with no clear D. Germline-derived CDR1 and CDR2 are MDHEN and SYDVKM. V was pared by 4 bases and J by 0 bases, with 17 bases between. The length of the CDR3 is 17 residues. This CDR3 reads CASSSPIQLTSTDTQYF. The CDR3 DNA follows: TGTGCCAGCAGTTCACCCATTCAACTTACTAGCACAGATACGCAGTATTTT.

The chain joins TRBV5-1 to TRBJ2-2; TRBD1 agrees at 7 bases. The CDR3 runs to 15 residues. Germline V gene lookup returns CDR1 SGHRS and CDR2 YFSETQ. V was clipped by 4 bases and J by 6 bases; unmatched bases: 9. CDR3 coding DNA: TGCGCCAGCAGCCCCACCAGGGGGTCCTCCGGGGAGCTGTTTTTT. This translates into CASSPTRGSSGELFF.

CDR3 in amino acids: CASSILPSGRGAGETQYF. The DNA for the CDR3 is TGTGCCAGTAGTATTTTACCTAGCGGGAGGGGAGCTGGAGAGACCCAGTACTTC. The genes are TRBV19 and TRBJ2-5; 12 nucleotides match TRBD2. The CDR3 spans 18 residues. Unmatched junction bases numbered 12, after V lost 3 bases and J lost 4 bases. The V gene's germline CDR1 is LNHDA and CDR2 SQIVND (reference sequence). The full variable domain, in which reference TRBV19 and TRBJ2-5 provide the parts outside the CDR3, is DGGITQSPKYLFRKEGQNVTLSCEQNLNHDAMYWYRQDPGQGLRLIYYSQIVNDFQKGDIAEGYSVSREKKESFPLTVTSAQKNPTAFYLCASSILPSGRGAGETQYFGPGTRLLVL.

The CDR3 DNA is TGTGCCAGTAGTCGCCGACAGACCCCCAGGGCTGGAAACACCATATATTTT. Its translation: CASSRRQTPRAGNTIYF. The J gene is TRBJ1-3, the V gene TRBV19, with a weak D call TRBD1 (5 bases). The V and J ends lost 5 bases and 2 bases respectively, with 19 bases between them. This CDR3 comprises 17 residues. CDR1 and CDR2 from the germline V gene are LNHDA and SQIVND (reference sequence).

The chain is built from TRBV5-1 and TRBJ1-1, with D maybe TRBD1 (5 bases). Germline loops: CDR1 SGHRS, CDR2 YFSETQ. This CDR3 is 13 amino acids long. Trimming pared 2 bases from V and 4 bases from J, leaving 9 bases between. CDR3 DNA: TGCGCCAGCAGCTTCGGGGGGATCACTGAAGCTTTCTTT. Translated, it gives CASSFGGITEAFF.

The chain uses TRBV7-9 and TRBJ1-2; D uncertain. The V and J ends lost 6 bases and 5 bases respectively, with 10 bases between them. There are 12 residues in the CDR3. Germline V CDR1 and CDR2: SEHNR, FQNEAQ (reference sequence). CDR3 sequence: CASSKPLYGYTF. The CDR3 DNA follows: TGTGCCAGCAGTAAGCCTTTGTATGGCTACACCTTC.

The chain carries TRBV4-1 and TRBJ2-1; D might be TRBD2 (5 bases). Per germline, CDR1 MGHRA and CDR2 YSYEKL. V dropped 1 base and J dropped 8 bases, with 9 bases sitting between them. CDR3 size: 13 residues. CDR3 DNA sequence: TGCGCCAGCAGCCAAGGACTATCTGATGAGCAGTTCTTC. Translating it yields CASSQGLSDEQFF.

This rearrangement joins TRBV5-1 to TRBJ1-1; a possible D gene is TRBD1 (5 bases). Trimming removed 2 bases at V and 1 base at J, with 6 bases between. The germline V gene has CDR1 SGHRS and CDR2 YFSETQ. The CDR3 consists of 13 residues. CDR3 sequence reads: CASSFTGNTEAFF. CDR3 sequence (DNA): TGCGCCAGCAGCTTTACAGGGAACACTGAAGCTTTCTTT.